The T cell receptor beta chain described here comes from a study of cytomegalovirus exposure and HLA in healthy donors. The V gene's germline CDR1 is SGHDN and CDR2 FVKESK. V lost 2 bases, J lost 2 bases, and 6 bases stayed unmatched. The CDR3 loop spans 16 amino acids. This clone has only a few counts. Primers included in the PCR were 60 Vbeta and 13 Jbeta primers. Profiling relied on immunoSEQ multiplex PCR, and the TCRdb table lists in-frame clones only, not all of them. The sample yields under 130,000 clones, around 70% seen once. This clonotype originated in a man aged 35-49 years in good health and CMV-seropositive. The specimen was PBMCs. The rearrangement joins TRBV14 to TRBJ2-3; 8 bases map to TRBD2. This CDR3 is CASSQTTSGVTDTQYF. As DNA, the CDR3 is TGTGCCAGCAGCCAAACAACTAGCGGCGTCACAGATACGCAGTATTTT.